The next 14 T cell receptor beta chains were all read from a single sample in a study of Graves' ophthalmopathy and Graves' hyperthyroidism. RNA transcripts served as template for amplifying TCR beta CDR3 sequences. HTBI primers were used in a first-round RT-PCR, which preceded a second-round multiplex PCR. TCRdb itself ran the multiplex PCR reads through MiXCR, one entry per CDR3 protein. The sample lists over 650,000 distinct CDR3 sequences, 35% to 45% occurring once. The source material was peripheral blood. The receptors were gathered from an adult man with Graves' ophthalmopathy.

The chain employs TRBV5-5 and TRBJ1-3; D is unclear. In germline, CDR1 is SGHKS, CDR2 YYEKEE (reference sequence). This CDR3 spans 14 amino acids. Trimming cost V 3 bases and J 0 bases, with 7 bases left between them. CDR3: CASSSGSSGNTIYF. Here the CDR3 DNA reads TGTGCCAGCAGCTCGGGGAGCTCTGGAAACACCATATATTTT.

This clonotype appeared a few times. The chain links TRBV10-3 to TRBJ1-4; D unresolved. The germline V and J ends were trimmed by 10 bases and 5 bases, with 17 bases remaining between them. This CDR3 comprises 14 residues. Germline loops: CDR1 ENHRY, CDR2 SYGVKD. The CDR3 sequence is CASRLDSPNEKLFF. In DNA, the CDR3 is TGTGCCAGCCGCCTGGACTCACCAAATGAAAAACTGTTTTTT.

The chain employs TRBV4-1 and TRBJ1-4, with TRBD1 matching 9 bases. The CDR3 extends over 16 amino acids. V lost 2 bases, J lost 6 bases, and 7 bases stayed unmatched. The germline V gene has CDR1 MGHRA and CDR2 YSYEKL. The CDR3 DNA sequence: TGCGCCAGCAGCCAAATAACCGGGACAGGGTATGAAAAACTGTTTTTT. This gives the protein CASSQITGTGYEKLFF.

Ten or more counts support this clonotype. J is TRBJ1-1 and V is TRBV7-9; D is undetermined. V was cut by 3 bases and J by 1 base, with 9 bases left in between. The CDR3 has 14 residues. Per germline, CDR1 SEHNR and CDR2 FQNEAQ (reference sequence). DNA of the CDR3: TGTGCCAGCAGCTTGGGAGACTGGAACACTGAAGCTTTCTTT. It is translated as CASSLGDWNTEAFF.

The gene calls are TRBV6-1 and TRBJ1-4; D not certain. The V end lost 6 bases, the J end lost 7 bases, and 12 bases lay between the germline ends. Germline loops: CDR1 MNHNS, CDR2 SASEGT. CDR3 size: 13 residues. The chain's CDR3 is CASRADYFEKLFF. CDR3 coding DNA: TGTGCCAGCAGAGCGGACTATTTTGAAAAACTGTTTTTT.

The chain carries TRBV6-5 and TRBJ2-7; 7 bases agree with TRBD1. The CDR3 has 13 amino acids. CDR1 MNHEY and CDR2 SVGAGI come from the germline V gene. Germline trimming cut 8 bases from V and 2 bases from J; bases unmatched to any gene: 6. CDR3 residues: CASGPGQPYEQYF. CDR3 coding DNA: TGTGCCAGCGGCCCGGGACAGCCCTACGAGCAGTACTTC.

V and J are TRBV2 and TRBJ2-2, with D perhaps matching TRBD2 (5 bases). Germline-derived CDR1 and CDR2 are SNHLY and FYNNEI. V shed 5 bases and J shed 4 bases, with 14 bases lying between them. The CDR3 sequence is 15 residues long. This chain's CDR3 is CASSPGRGTTGELFF. The CDR3 DNA reads TGTGCCAGCAGTCCCGGACGGGGAACCACCGGGGAGCTGTTTTTT.

In the case of this clonotype: This CDR3 is missing its conserved last phenylalanine or tryptophan, likely due to a read error. The DNA is left out, because the CDR3 cannot be placed on it with certainty; the CDR3 is given as TCRdb lists it. This chain links TRBV10-3 with TRBJ1-6; the table calls TRBD1, which could not be checked here. Germline CDR1 is ENHRY and CDR2 is SYGVKD. The CDR3 region is 14 residues in length, termini included. This chain's CDR3 is CAISEGVGRPTSNY.

This clonotype was recorded many times. The rearrangement joins TRBV7-9 to TRBJ2-5; D gene unclear. Germline V CDR1 and CDR2: SEHNR, FQNEAQ (reference sequence). The CDR3 covers 14 residues. The V gene lost 1 base and the J gene lost 1 base, with 7 bases spanning the gap. The CDR3, as DNA: TGTGCCAGCAGCTTAGTAGGGCCCCAAGAGACCCAGTACTTC. Its protein is CASSLVGPQETQYF. Full variable domain (remainder filled in from reference TRBV7-9 and TRBJ2-5): DTGVSQNPRHKITKRGQNVTFRCDPISEHNRLYWYRQTLGQGPEFLTYFQNEAQLEKSRLLSDRFSAERPKGSFSTLEIQRTEQGDSAMYLCASSLVGPQETQYFGPGTRLLVL.

This clonotype has a handful of counts. The chain couples TRBV4-1 to TRBJ1-3, with 7 bases lining up with TRBD1. The CDR3 is made up of 13 amino acids. V dropped 4 bases and J dropped 9; count of bases not matched to a gene: 6. The germline gives CDR1 MGHRA, CDR2 YSYEKL. CDR3 coding DNA: TGCGCCAGCAGCCCAGGGGGTGAGGGCACCATATATTTT. Translating gives CASSPGGEGTIYF.

This clonotype has ten or more counts. V gene TRBV7-2 combines with J gene TRBJ2-5; 9 bases align to TRBD2. The V gene's germline CDR1 is SGHTA and CDR2 FQGNSA. V lost 5 bases and J lost 5; bases outside the gene matches: 12. CDR3 length: 16 amino acids. Written as DNA, the CDR3 is TGTGCCAGCAGCCCTGGCGGGAGGGGTCTGAAGGAGACCCAGTACTTC. Translated: CASSPGGRGLKETQYF. Filled out from reference TRBV7-2 and TRBJ2-5, the complete variable domain reads GAGVSQSPSNKVTEKGKDVELRCDPISGHTALYWYRQSLGQGLEFLIYFQGNSAPDKSGLPSDRFSAERTGGSVSTLTIQRTQQEDSAVYLCASSPGGRGLKETQYFGPGTRLLVL.

About this clonotype: This may be a read error: a much more frequent sequence differs by one nucleotide. The missing conserved phenylalanine or tryptophan at the end of this CDR3 makes a read error likely. The chain has TRBV6-5 and TRBJ2-5; D call uncertain. Looked up from germline, CDR1 is MNHEY and CDR2 is SVGAGI. The CDR3 spans 11 residues. The germline V and J ends were trimmed by 8 bases and 4 bases, with 8 bases remaining between them. CDR3 residues: CASYDGETQYL. In nucleotides, the CDR3 is TGTGCCAGCTACGATGGAGAGACCCAGTACCTC.

This clonotype showed up many times. One end of the junction fails to match germline, which may point to a read error. The chain uses TRBV29-1 and TRBJ2-5; TRBD2 matches at 12 bases. The CDR3 is made up of 17 amino acids. In germline, CDR1 is SQVTM, CDR2 ANQGSEA. The CDR3 loop reads CSVEGTSGPLGQETQYF. Here the CDR3 DNA reads TGCAGCGTGGAAGGGACTAGCGGGCCACTTGGTCAAGAGACCCAGTACTTC.

This chain uses TRBV7-2 with TRBJ1-6; D is uncertain. The CDR3 runs 14 residues. Germline CDR1 is SGHTA and CDR2 is FQGNSA. V was shortened by 5 bases and J by 9 bases, with 14 bases between the two germline ends. In DNA, the CDR3 is TGTGCCAGCAGCCCACCCGACCCAGGTTCACCCCTCCACTTT. This translates into CASSPPDPGSPLHF. The whole variable domain, filled in from reference TRBV7-2 and TRBJ1-6, reads GAGVSQSPSNKVTEKGKDVELRCDPISGHTALYWYRQSLGQGLEFLIYFQGNSAPDKSGLPSDRFSAERTGGSVSTLTIQRTQQEDSAVYLCASSPPDPGSPLHFGNGTRLTVT.